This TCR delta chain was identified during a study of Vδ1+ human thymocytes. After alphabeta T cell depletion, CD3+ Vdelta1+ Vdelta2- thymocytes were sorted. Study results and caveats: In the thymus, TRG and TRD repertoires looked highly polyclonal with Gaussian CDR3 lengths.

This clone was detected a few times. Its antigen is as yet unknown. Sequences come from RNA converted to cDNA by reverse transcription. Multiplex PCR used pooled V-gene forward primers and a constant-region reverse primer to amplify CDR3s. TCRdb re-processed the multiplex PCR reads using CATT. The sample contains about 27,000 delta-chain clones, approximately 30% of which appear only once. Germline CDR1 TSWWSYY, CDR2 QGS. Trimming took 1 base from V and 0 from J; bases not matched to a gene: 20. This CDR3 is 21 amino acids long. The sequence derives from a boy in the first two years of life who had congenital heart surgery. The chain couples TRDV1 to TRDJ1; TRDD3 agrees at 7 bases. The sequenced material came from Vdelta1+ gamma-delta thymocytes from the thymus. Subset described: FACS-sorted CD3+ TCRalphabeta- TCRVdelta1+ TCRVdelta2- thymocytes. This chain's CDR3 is CALGEPPLGYAGYRYTDKLIF. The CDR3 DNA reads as TGTGCTCTTGGGGAACCTCCCTTAGGGTACGCGGGATACAGATACACCGATAAACTCATCTTT.